These T cell receptor beta chains were read from a single sample in a study of blood T cell dynamics during melanoma immunotherapy. The method was immunoSEQ multiplex PCR; TCRdb's version includes in-frame clones alone and lacks a portion of them. The sample comprises around 20,000 clones, roughly 91% of which are singletons, and approximately 1.1% rests with the top ten. The sample consisted of blood, taken from a patient treated with checkpoint blockade. The receptor source for this set is a human donor with melanoma. Both conserved end residues are part of each CDR3. A D gene is named only where the DNA matches it firmly. Clone size is not always given. Where it is, it says once, few, many or a class for expanded clones.

size	D	V	J	DNA	CDR3
.	.	TRBV18	TRBJ2-7	TGTGCCAGCTCACCACAGAAACCCTACGAGCAGTACTTC	CASSPQKPYEQYF
.	.	TRBV7-4	TRBJ2-7	TGTGCCAGCAGCTCCACCTTAAAGCACCCCAGACTAGTCCCGTGCTACGAGCAGTACTTC	CASSSTLKHPRLVPCYEQYF
.	.	TRBV25-1	TRBJ1-1	TGTGCCAGCAGTGAATTAGTCCGAGGCACTGAAGCTTTCTTT	CASSELVRGTEAFF
.	.	TRBV18	TRBJ2-7	TGTGCCAGCTCACCAGCCGCGGGGCCCCCGGGGGAGCAGTACTTC	CASSPAAGPPGEQYF
.	.	TRBV5-1	TRBJ1-2	TGCGCCAGCAGCTCCACAGGCGTTCCTAACTATGGCTACACCTTC	CASSSTGVPNYGYTF
.	.	TRBV7-9	TRBJ1-1	TGTGCCAGCAGCAGTAACAGTCTGAACACTGAAGCTTTCTTT	CASSSNSLNTEAFF
.	TRBD1	TRBV6-6	TRBJ2-7	TGTGCCAGCACCGCGGGACAGGTGGGCGAGCAGTACTTC	CASTAGQVGEQYF
.	TRBD1	TRBV11-2	TRBJ1-1	TGTGCCAGCAGCGTACTACGGACAGGGTTTGTGAACACTGAAGCTTTCTTT	CASSVLRTGFVNTEAFF
.	.	TRBV6-1	TRBJ1-2	TGTGCCAGCAGCCGGGGTGGCTACACCTTC	CASSRGGYTF
.	TRBD1	TRBV5-4	TRBJ2-1	TGTGCCAGCAGCCAGGGACAGGTTCAGTACAATGAGCAGTTCTTC	CASSQGQVQYNEQFF
.	TRBD1	TRBV5-1	TRBJ2-1	TGCGCCAGCAGCTTGGCCGGGCAGGGGGCACATGAGCAGTTCTTC	CASSLAGQGAHEQFF
.	TRBD1	TRBV18	TRBJ2-1	TGTGCCAGCTCCCTCGACAGGGGGCAAGGCAATGAGCAGTTCTTC	CASSLDRGQGNEQFF
.	TRBD2	TRBV9	TRBJ2-1	TGTGCCAGCAGCGAATCCGGACTACTAGCGGGAGCGTACTACAATGAGCAGTTCTTC	CASSESGLLAGAYYNEQFF
.	.	TRBV7-8	TRBJ2-3	TGTGCCAGCAGCACAACAGGGAGATCGGATACGCAGTATTTT	CASSTTGRSDTQYF
.	TRBD1	TRBV7-2	TRBJ1-4	TGTGCCAGCAGCTCACCCCTTCGACAGGGGTGGGGTGAAAAACTGTTTTTT	CASSSPLRQGWGEKLFF
.	.	TRBV9	TRBJ1-1	TGTGCCAGCAGCCCCGTCGGGACGAACACTGAAGCTTTCTTT	CASSPVGTNTEAFF
.	.	TRBV4-1	TRBJ2-2	TGCGCCAGCAGCCAAAGCAGGGGGGGGTCCGGGGAGCTGTTTTTT	CASSQSRGGSGELFF
few	.	TRBV29-1	TRBJ2-7	TGCAGCGTTTCGTCAGGGATCTACGAGCAGTACTTC	CSVSSGIYEQYF
once	.	TRBV18	TRBJ2-5	TGTGCCAGCTCACCACAGAGGGGAGAGACCCAGTACTTC	CASSPQRGETQYF
once	TRBD2	TRBV10-3	TRBJ2-3	TGTGCCATCAGTGCCGCGGTAGCGGGGGCCAGCACAGATACGCAGTATTTT	CAISAAVAGASTDTQYF
.	.	TRBV5-1	TRBJ2-1	TGCGCCAGCAGCTTGGCTAACAGAAAACGACCCTACAATGAGCAGTTCTTC	CASSLANRKRPYNEQFF
.	.	TRBV28	TRBJ1-4	TGTGCCAGCAGTTTAGTTGTCCCTACAACTAATGAAAAACTGTTTTTT	CASSLVVPTTNEKLFF
.	.	TRBV10-2	TRBJ2-7	TGCGCCAGCAGTGTAGGGTACGGACGCTCCTACGAGCAGTACTTC	CASSVGYGRSYEQYF
.	TRBD2	TRBV11-3	TRBJ2-7	TGTGCCAGCAGCTCCCAAGCGGGAGTCTCGGGCGAGCAGTACTTC	CASSSQAGVSGEQYF
.	.	TRBV19	TRBJ2-3	TGTGCCAGTAGTATCCGGACAGATACGCAGTATTTT	CASSIRTDTQYF
.	.	TRBV10-2	TRBJ1-2	TGCGCCAGCAGTGAGAGGACGGACTATGGCTACACCTTC	CASSERTDYGYTF
few	.	TRBV4-2	TRBJ1-5	TGTGCCAGCAGCCAAGTGGAGCGGCGGTATCAGCCCCAGCATTTT	CASSQVERRYQPQHF
.	.	TRBV28	TRBJ1-1	TGTGCCAGCAGTTGGTTCGGGCGTCGGACTGAAGCTTTCTTT	CASSWFGRRTEAFF
.	.	TRBV20-1	TRBJ2-7	TGCAGTGCTAGAGAGTACGAGCAGTACTTC	CSAREYEQYF
.	.	TRBV19	TRBJ2-1	TGTGCCAGTACTCGGGGAGGAAGCTCCTACAATGAGCAGTTCTTC	CASTRGGSSYNEQFF
.	.	TRBV19	TRBJ2-7	TGTGCCACCCGCCCCCCGACGACCTACGAGCAGTACTTC	CATRPPTTYEQYF
.	TRBD1	TRBV28	TRBJ2-2	TGTGCCAGCAGTGATTGGACAGGGACCGGGGAGCTGTTTTTT	CASSDWTGTGELFF
.	TRBD2	TRBV5-4	TRBJ2-5	TGTGCCAGCAGCTCTCAGACTAGCGGGAGAACCGAGACCCAGTACTTC	CASSSQTSGRTETQYF
.	.	TRBV7-2	TRBJ1-1	TGTGCCAGCAGGGTGGGGACAATCGAACCCGCTGAAGCTTTCTTT	CASRVGTIEPAEAFF
.	.	TRBV30	TRBJ2-3	TGTGCCTGGGCTAGCACAGATACGCAGTATTTT	CAWASTDTQYF
.	TRBD1	TRBV4-1	TRBJ2-3	TGCGCCAGCAGCCAACCTAACAGGGGGCTTGCAGATACGCAGTATTTT	CASSQPNRGLADTQYF
.	.	TRBV5-1	TRBJ2-5	TGCGCCAGCAGCCCCGGGTCCTATAGGGGCGGGGAGACCCAGTACTTC	CASSPGSYRGGETQYF
.	.	TRBV6-1	TRBJ1-1	TGTGCCAGCAGTGACCGGGGAGCAGCTTTCTTT	CASSDRGAAFF
.	.	TRBV5-1	TRBJ2-2	TGCGCCAGCAGCTTGGATGCAGGGAACACCGGGGAGCTGTTTTTT	CASSLDAGNTGELFF
.	.	TRBV7-2	TRBJ2-3	TGTGCCAGCAGCTTAACAGATACGCAGTATTTT	CASSLTDTQYF
.	.	TRBV6-5	TRBJ1-2	TGTGCCAGCAGTCCCCGCCCGCCGACAGGCTATGGCTACACCTTC	CASSPRPPTGYGYTF
.	TRBD2	TRBV11-3	TRBJ2-7	TGTGCCAGCAGCTTAGGGACTAGGGGCTACGAGCAGTACTTC	CASSLGTRGYEQYF
.	TRBD1	TRBV19	TRBJ1-5	TGTGCCAGCACCAGGGGGAAGAGTGGTAGCAATCAGCCCCAGCATTTT	CASTRGKSGSNQPQHF
.	.	TRBV19	TRBJ1-2	TGTGCCAGTAGTATACATTCGGCCGCAAATGGCTACACCTTC	CASSIHSAANGYTF
.	.	TRBV11-2	TRBJ2-1	TGTGCCAGCAGCTTGGGTAGGAAAACTTTGAGCTCCTACAATGAGCAGTTCTTC	CASSLGRKTLSSYNEQFF
.	.	TRBV27	TRBJ1-4	TGTGCCAGCAGCAGGACGGGGGGGAATAATGAAAAACTGTTTTTT	CASSRTGGNNEKLFF
few	.	TRBV20-1	TRBJ1-2	TGCAGTGCTCTCGGTACGGAGGGCTACACCTTC	CSALGTEGYTF
.	TRBD2	TRBV5-5	TRBJ2-7	TGTGCCAGCAGCACCGGGGTGGTGTCGGGAGGCGAGCAGTACTTC	CASSTGVVSGGEQYF
.	TRBD1	TRBV7-6	TRBJ1-4	TGTGCCAGCAGGCCTCTGGGGACAGGCCTCGTTTCGGAAAAACTGTTTTTT	CASRPLGTGLVSEKLFF
.	.	TRBV5-6	TRBJ2-1	TGTGCCAGCAGCTTGGCGGGGGTCTCCTACAATGAGCAGTTCTTC	CASSLAGVSYNEQFF
.	.	TRBV7-9	TRBJ2-6	TGTGCCAGCAGCTCTTACTTAGGTGGGGCCAACGTCCTGACTTTC	CASSSYLGGANVLTF
once	TRBD2	TRBV19	TRBJ2-1	TGTGCCAGTAGTATTCGGGGGGGCTCCTACAATGAGCAGTTCTTC	CASSIRGGSYNEQFF
.	TRBD1	TRBV6-5	TRBJ1-5	TGTGCCAGCAGAAACGGACAGGGTGGAGGTCAGCCCCAGCATTTT	CASRNGQGGGQPQHF
.	.	TRBV29-1	TRBJ1-1	TGCAGCGTTGTAGGGCCTATGAACACTGAAGCTTTCTTT	CSVVGPMNTEAFF
.	.	TRBV7-6	TRBJ1-6	TGTGCCAGCAGCCAGATTAATTCACCCCTCCACTTT	CASSQINSPLHF
.	.	TRBV29-1	TRBJ2-1	TGCACCGGGGGAAGGCCCTACAATGAGCAGTTCTTC	CTGGRPYNEQFF
.	.	TRBV19	TRBJ2-6	TGTGCCAGTAGTATAAGGCAATCTGGGGCCAACGTCCTGACTTTC	CASSIRQSGANVLTF
.	TRBD1	TRBV19	TRBJ2-1	TGTGCCAGTAGTATAGGGACAGGGGGCATAAATGAGCAGTTCTTC	CASSIGTGGINEQFF
.	TRBD2	TRBV5-1	TRBJ2-3	TGCGCCAGCAGCTTCACGGGACTAGCGGGGGGGCCGTCAAGCACAGATACGCAGTATTTT	CASSFTGLAGGPSSTDTQYF